The subject of this entry is one T cell receptor (beta chain). Its antigen is unidentified. J lost 3 bases, V lost 6 bases, and 7 bases had no gene match. The germline gives CDR1 SQVTM, CDR2 ANQGSEA. This CDR3 is 15 amino acids long. The record originates from a study of response to subunit inactivated influenza vaccine. Findings and caveats of the study: The authors suggested that every seasonal influenza vaccination recruits few new T cells.

TCRdb redid the calling of the RT-PCR reads with MiXCR, one entry per CDR3 protein. The sample has about half a million distinct CDR3 sequences, 9.5% to 12% seen once. The sequence was collected from a man aged 50-60 years who received an inactivated influenza vaccine. The gene calls are TRBV29-1 and TRBJ2-6; 8 bases fit TRBD1. Sequencing was performed on PBMCs from blood, taken about 40 days after vaccination. The CDR3 nucleotides read TGCAGCGTCGCCCCAGGGGGCAGTGGGGCCAACGTCCTGACTTTC. Translation: CSVAPGGSGANVLTF.